Listed below are T cell receptor beta chains from one sample, sequenced in a study of shared clonotypes between healthy human individuals. Sequencing was performed with immunoSEQ multiplex PCR; in TCRdb, only in-frame clones are kept and a portion is missing. The repertoire holds around 330,000 clones, with over 65% as singletons. The sample comprised memory CD4+ T cells sorted from blood. These receptors came from a man aged 25-45 years in good health. Each CDR3 is given with its conserved first and last residue. A D gene is named only where the DNA matches it firmly. The listing skips clone size in some rows; elsewhere it reads once, few, many or a size class.

CDR3,DNA,J,D,V,size,length
CASSPTGMPYEQYF,TGTGCCAGCAGCCCGACAGGGATGCCCTACGAGCAGTACTTC,TRBJ2-7,TRBD1,TRBV6-5,NA,14
CATGGSGRAYEQYF,TGTGCCACTGGGGGTAGCGGGAGGGCCTACGAGCAGTACTTC,TRBJ2-7,TRBD2,TRBV10-3,few,14
CASSSGLAASVGETQYF,TGCGCCAGCAGCTCGGGACTAGCGGCATCCGTGGGGGAGACCCAGTACTTC,TRBJ2-5,TRBD2,TRBV5-1,NA,17
CASSFLMESRGPHEQYF,TGTGCCAGCAGCTTTTTGATGGAGTCCAGGGGGCCTCACGAGCAGTACTTC,TRBJ2-7,TRBD1,TRBV5-8,NA,17
CASSLVVTSGRAYEQYF,TGTGCCAGCAGCTTAGTAGTCACTAGCGGGAGGGCCTACGAGCAGTACTTC,TRBJ2-7,TRBD2,TRBV7-8,NA,17
CASSFSGSQYF,TGTGCCAGCAGCTTCAGCGGGTCCCAGTACTTC,TRBJ2-5,NA,TRBV7-8,NA,11
CASSVEGTSGTDTQYF,TGTGCCAGCAGCGTAGAGGGGACTAGCGGAACAGATACGCAGTATTTT,TRBJ2-3,TRBD2,TRBV9,few,16
CASSLATGGGSNEQFF,TGTGCCAGCAGCTTAGCAACGGGAGGGGGGTCTAATGAGCAGTTCTTC,TRBJ2-1,TRBD2,TRBV7-9,NA,16
CASSDRVEDTQYF,TGTGCCAGCAGTGACAGGGTTGAAGATACGCAGTATTTT,TRBJ2-3,NA,TRBV6-1,NA,13
CASSQVGGYINYEQYF,TGTGCCAGCAGCCAAGTAGGCGGGTACATTAACTACGAGCAGTACTTC,TRBJ2-7,NA,TRBV14,NA,16
CARSLRSDVDTEAFF,TGTGCCAGAAGCTTGAGGTCCGATGTGGACACTGAAGCTTTCTTT,TRBJ1-1,NA,TRBV5-3,many,15
CASRLAGGEQYF,TGTGCCAGCAGACTAGCGGGAGGGGAGCAGTACTTC,TRBJ2-7,TRBD2,TRBV2,few,12
CSVEDPGRGTDTQYF,TGCAGCGTTGAAGATCCCGGGAGAGGAACAGATACGCAGTATTTT,TRBJ2-3,NA,TRBV29-1,once,15
CASSFTDTQYF,TGTGCCAGCAGCTTTACAGATACGCAGTATTTT,TRBJ2-3,NA,TRBV5-6,few,11
CASSSLTSGLREEQYF,TGTGCCAGCAGTTCACTGACTAGCGGCCTAAGGGAAGAGCAGTACTTC,TRBJ2-7,TRBD2,TRBV28,NA,16
CASCRGQGGTEAFF,TGTGCCAGCTGCAGGGGCCAGGGCGGCACTGAAGCTTTCTTT,TRBJ1-1,NA,TRBV2,NA,14
CASSLVLLGTGELFF,TGTGCCAGCAGCTTGGTCCTCCTGGGTACCGGGGAGCTGTTTTTT,TRBJ2-2,NA,TRBV7-8,NA,15
CASSQSYSGPDNEQFF,TGCGCCAGCAGTCAATCTTACAGCGGACCGGACAATGAGCAGTTCTTC,TRBJ2-1,NA,TRBV23-1,NA,16
CASSPGTAETQYF,TGTGCCAGCTCACCAGGAACCGCCGAGACCCAGTACTTC,TRBJ2-5,NA,TRBV18,NA,13
CASSSVTGLAGDEVDTQYF,TGTGCCAGCAGCTCGGTGACGGGACTAGCGGGAGATGAGGTCGATACGCAGTATTTT,TRBJ2-3,TRBD2,TRBV5-6,NA,19
CASSVTSGSADTQYF,TGTGCCAGCAGTGTAACTAGCGGGAGTGCAGATACGCAGTATTTT,TRBJ2-3,TRBD2,TRBV6-1,NA,15
CASSPPEVQETQYF,TGTGCCAGCTCACCACCGGAGGTGCAAGAGACCCAGTACTTC,TRBJ2-5,NA,TRBV18,NA,14
CASSSIAGGSYNEQFF,TGCGCCAGCAGCTCAATAGCGGGAGGATCCTACAATGAGCAGTTCTTC,TRBJ2-1,TRBD2,TRBV5-1,NA,16
CASSLSGGRRITDTQYF,TGTGCCAGCAGTTTATCAGGGGGGCGACGAATCACAGATACGCAGTATTTT,TRBJ2-3,NA,TRBV27,few,17
CASSLRGSYEQYF,TGTGCCAGCAGCTTGCGGGGCTCCTACGAGCAGTACTTC,TRBJ2-7,NA,TRBV7-3,NA,13
CSVPFGGSEQYF,TGCAGCGTTCCCTTCGGGGGAAGCGAGCAGTACTTC,TRBJ2-7,NA,TRBV29-1,once,12
CASSSYSGGRQETQYF,TGTGCCAGTAGTAGCTATAGCGGGGGACGACAAGAGACCCAGTACTTC,TRBJ2-5,TRBD2,TRBV19,NA,16
CASSLDRVGPQHF,TGTGCCAGCAGCTTGGACAGGGTGGGGCCCCAGCATTTT,TRBJ1-5,TRBD1,TRBV13,many,13
CSAYFKTQYF,TGCAGTGCTTATTTCAAGACCCAGTACTTC,TRBJ2-5,NA,TRBV20-1,NA,10
CASAGLAGNNEQFF,TGCGCCAGCGCAGGACTAGCGGGAAACAATGAGCAGTTCTTC,TRBJ2-1,TRBD2,TRBV5-1,NA,14
CASSQGGSQETQYF,TGTGCCAGCAGCCAAGGGGGCAGCCAAGAGACCCAGTACTTC,TRBJ2-5,TRBD1,TRBV7-2,NA,14
CASSPRGSAGPTYNEQFF,TGTGCCAGTAGTCCCCGTGGGTCGGCAGGGCCCACATACAATGAGCAGTTCTTC,TRBJ2-1,NA,TRBV19,NA,18
CASTLSQGGNQPQHF,TGTGCCAGCACCCTTTCGCAGGGGGGCAATCAGCCCCAGCATTTT,TRBJ1-5,TRBD1,TRBV5-8,NA,15
CASSFAQQWSETQYF,TGTGCCAGCAGTTTCGCTCAGCAATGGTCGGAGACCCAGTACTTC,TRBJ2-5,NA,TRBV2,few,15
CASRLGDTQYF,TGTGCCAGCAGGTTAGGAGATACGCAGTATTTT,TRBJ2-3,NA,TRBV7-2,many,11
CASSLDGRNEQFF,TGTGCCAGCAGCTTAGATGGGCGGAATGAGCAGTTCTTC,TRBJ2-1,NA,TRBV7-2,NA,13
CASRAQSGNTIYF,TGTGCCAGCAGAGCACAATCTGGAAACACCATATATTTT,TRBJ1-3,NA,TRBV6-1,NA,13
CASSFRAGLTGELFF,TGTGCCAGTAGTTTCCGTGCGGGACTAACCGGGGAGCTGTTTTTT,TRBJ2-2,TRBD2,TRBV19,few,15
CASSSVSGANVLTF,TGTGCCAGCAGTTCCGTTTCTGGGGCCAACGTCCTGACTTTC,TRBJ2-6,NA,TRBV27,NA,14
CASSPRELSYNEQFF,TGTGCCAGCTCACCCCGGGAACTCAGCTACAATGAGCAGTTCTTC,TRBJ2-1,NA,TRBV18,many,15
CSVGGGNQPQHF,TGCAGCGTCGGGGGGGGCAATCAGCCCCAGCATTTT,TRBJ1-5,NA,TRBV29-1,NA,12
CASSPPGGNTGELFF,TGTGCCAGCTCACCACCAGGGGGGAACACCGGGGAGCTGTTTTTT,TRBJ2-2,NA,TRBV18,NA,15
CASSLEGRVAYNEQFF,TGCGCCAGCAGCTTGGAGGGCAGGGTCGCCTACAATGAGCAGTTCTTC,TRBJ2-1,NA,TRBV5-1,NA,16
CASSWGTSGSTGANVLTF,TGTGCCAGCAGCTGGGGGACTAGCGGGAGTACTGGGGCCAACGTCCTGACTTTC,TRBJ2-6,TRBD2,TRBV7-6,NA,18
CASSVDGDRIEQFF,TGTGCCAGCAGCGTAGACGGGGATCGGATTGAGCAGTTCTTC,TRBJ2-1,NA,TRBV9,NA,14
CASSLLGQGALGANVLTF,TGTGCCAGCAGCTTGCTGGGACAGGGGGCGCTTGGGGCCAACGTCCTGACTTTC,TRBJ2-6,TRBD1,TRBV5-4,few,18
CASSSRNRGEDTQYF,TGTGCCAGCAGCTCAAGGAATAGGGGCGAAGATACGCAGTATTTT,TRBJ2-3,NA,TRBV7-9,once,15
CASSTSPQETQYF,TGTGCCAGCAGCACCTCACCCCAAGAGACCCAGTACTTC,TRBJ2-5,NA,TRBV7-6,NA,13
CASSEGGQAGSYGYTF,TGTGCCAGCAGTGAAGGGGGACAGGCAGGGAGTTATGGCTACACCTTC,TRBJ1-2,TRBD1,TRBV25-1,NA,16
CASSLEGGHIQYF,TGTGCCAGCAGCTTAGAGGGAGGGCACATTCAGTACTTC,TRBJ2-4,TRBD2,TRBV7-2,NA,13
CASSRTTGNTIYF,TGTGCCAGCAGCCGGACAACCGGAAACACCATATATTTT,TRBJ1-3,NA,TRBV6-5,NA,13
CASSQTGTGSGNTIYF,TGTGCCAGCTCACAAACCGGGACAGGCTCTGGAAACACCATATATTTT,TRBJ1-3,TRBD1,TRBV18,NA,16
CASSVGVGQETQYF,TGTGCCAGCAGCGTCGGAGTAGGCCAAGAGACCCAGTACTTC,TRBJ2-5,NA,TRBV9,NA,14
CASSYNRGQETQYF,TGTGCCAGCAGCTACAACAGGGGCCAAGAGACCCAGTACTTC,TRBJ2-5,TRBD1,TRBV7-2,NA,14
CASSRRGNAFF,TGTGCCAGCAGCCGGAGAGGGAACGCTTTCTTT,TRBJ1-1,NA,TRBV7-9,few,11
CASHAGADFNEQFF,TGCGCCAGCCACGCAGGGGCCGACTTCAATGAGCAGTTCTTC,TRBJ2-1,NA,TRBV5-1,few,14